The 16 T cell receptor beta chains presented below share a single source sample, sequenced in a study of tumor-infiltrating lymphocytes in localized non-small cell lung cancer. Measured with immunoSEQ multiplex PCR; TCRdb has only the in-frame clones, and not every one. The top ten hold less than 20% of the sample, which has 12,000 or so clones, about 75% seen once. The sequenced sample was uninvolved lung tissue not adjacent to the tumor. Receptor source: a human donor with non-small cell lung cancer.

This clone was seen just once. V gene TRBV2 combines with J gene TRBJ1-5; tentative D call: TRBD1 (5 bases). The CDR3 length is 16 residues. V was shortened by 6 bases and J by 0 bases, with 15 bases between the two germline ends. Germline lookup yields CDR1 SNHLY and CDR2 FYNNEI. CDR3 sequence reads: CASSATVAFSNQPQHF. As DNA, the CDR3 is TGTGCCAGCAGCGCGACAGTGGCCTTTAGCAATCAGCCCCAGCATTTT. The full variable domain, with the rest looked up from reference TRBV2 and TRBJ1-5, is EPEVTQTPSHQVTQMGQEVILRCVPISNHLYFYWYRQILGQKVEFLVSFYNNEISEKSEIFDDQFSVERPDGSNFTLKIRSTKLEDSAMYFCASSATVAFSNQPQHFGDGTRLSIL.

This clone was recorded a few times. This sequence joins TRBV2 and TRBJ2-5; D is unclear. Germline CDR1 and CDR2: SNHLY and FYNNEI. V gave up 5 bases and J gave up 9 bases, with 10 bases separating them. The CDR3 has 11 amino acids. The CDR3 DNA reads TGTGCCAGCAGTCAAATGGAGCCCCAGTACTTC. It yields the protein CASSQMEPQYF.

This clone came up once. This sequence joins TRBV6-1 and TRBJ2-7; tentative D call: TRBD2 (5 bases). Trimming took 1 base from V and 0 from J, leaving 10 bases between them. Germline V lookup: CDR1 MNHNS, CDR2 SASEGT. The CDR3 loop spans 15 amino acids. The CDR3 reads CASSEETGSSYEQYF. CDR3 sequence (DNA): TGTGCCAGCAGTGAAGAAACGGGGAGCTCCTACGAGCAGTACTTC.

The chain couples TRBV5-4 to TRBJ2-7, with 12 bases matching TRBD2. V trimming: 4 bases; J trimming: 0 bases; junction bases outside the gene matches: 8. The CDR3 has 17 amino acids. Germline V CDR1 and CDR2: SGHNT, YYREEE (reference sequence). CDR3 sequence (DNA): TGTGCCAGCAGCCCCGACTTGACTAGCGGGAGCTCCTACGAGCAGTACTTC. Translating gives CASSPDLTSGSSYEQYF.

This CDR3 is CASSEYRVLNTEAFF. CDR3 DNA sequence: TGCGCCAGCAGTGAGTATAGGGTGCTGAACACTGAAGCTTTCTTT. The chain employs TRBV10-1 and TRBJ1-1; D remains unclear. The CDR3 sequence is 15 residues long. V was cut by 1 base and J by 0 bases, with 9 bases left in between. CDR1 is WNHNN, CDR2 SYGVQD, per germline (reference sequence).

The chain is built from TRBV9 and TRBJ2-1, with TRBD2 as a possible D gene (5 bases). The germline V gene encodes CDR1 SGDLS and CDR2 YYNGEE. Trimming pared 2 bases from V and 7 bases from J, leaving 13 bases between. The CDR3 is 14 residues long. CDR3: CASSVGLVGNEQFF. Written as DNA, the CDR3 is TGTGCCAGCAGCGTCGGACTCGTGGGGAATGAGCAGTTCTTC.

The rearrangement links TRBV4-1 to TRBJ2-7; D is uncertain. This CDR3 has 17 residues. Trimming cost V 1 base and J 2 bases, with 18 bases left between them. Germline CDR1 is MGHRA and CDR2 is YSYEKL. The CDR3 region has the DNA TGCGCCAGCAGCCAAGGAAAATTGTCGGGCCGAACCTACGAGCAGTACTTC. Amino acids: CASSQGKLSGRTYEQYF.

The rearrangement links TRBV7-3 to TRBJ2-1; D is tentatively TRBD1 or TRBD2 (5 bases each). The V gene lost 2 bases and the J gene lost 7 bases, with 12 bases spanning the gap. The CDR3 extends over 14 amino acids. The V gene's germline CDR1 is SGHTA and CDR2 FQGTGA. DNA of the CDR3: TGTGCCAGCAGCTTAGGGGGTCGGGAAAATGAGCAGTTCTTC. It encodes CASSLGGRENEQFF.

The J gene is TRBJ2-7, the V gene TRBV5-1, with TRBD2 as a possible D gene (6 bases). In germline, CDR1 is SGHRS, CDR2 YFSETQ. The CDR3 covers 13 residues. Trimming stripped 5 bases from V and 2 bases from J, with 11 bases between. The CDR3: CASRRDLTYEQYF. In DNA form, the CDR3 reads TGCGCCAGCAGAAGGGACTTGACCTACGAGCAGTACTTC.

The table lists this clone with a few counts. The chain combines TRBV9 with TRBJ1-2; a weak D match, TRBD1 (6 bases). The germline V and J ends were trimmed by 0 bases and 7 bases, with 10 bases remaining between them. The germline V gene encodes CDR1 SGDLS and CDR2 YYNGEE. The CDR3 is 13 amino acids. CDR3 DNA sequence: TGTGCCAGCAGCGTAGGGCAGGGGTTTGGCTACACCTTC. Translating gives CASSVGQGFGYTF. The whole variable domain, remainder taken from reference TRBV9 and TRBJ1-2, is DSGVTQTPKHLITATGQRVTLRCSPRSGDLSVYWYQQSLDQGLQFLIQYYNGEERAKGNILERFSAQQFPDLHSELNLSSLELGDSALYFCASSVGQGFGYTFGSGTRLTVV.

The J gene is TRBJ2-3, the V gene TRBV6-1, with D possibly being TRBD1 or TRBD2 (5 bases each). There are 16 residues in the CDR3. Deletions cut 2 bases from V and 11 bases from J, with 23 bases between. Germline V lookup: CDR1 MNHNS, CDR2 SASEGT. Here the CDR3 reads CASSEFYGTSHWEQYF. CDR3 DNA sequence: TGTGCCAGCAGTGAATTTTACGGGACCTCGCACTGGGAGCAGTATTTT.

V and J are TRBV7-3 and TRBJ1-1; D gene ambiguous. The germline V gene encodes CDR1 SGHTA and CDR2 FQGTGA. V gave up 6 bases and J gave up 1 base, with 9 bases separating them. CDR3 size: 13 residues. The CDR3 coding sequence is TGTGCCAGCAGTGCGGCACCGAACACTGAAGCTTTCTTT. Translating gives CASSAAPNTEAFF.

The chain uses TRBV5-1 and TRBJ1-2; D is perhaps TRBD1 (6 bases). The germline V and J ends were trimmed by 4 bases and 8 bases, with 18 bases remaining between them. The germline V gene encodes CDR1 SGHRS and CDR2 YFSETQ. This CDR3 is 14 amino acids long. CDR3: CASSIGDTNLGYTF. The CDR3 DNA reads TGCGCCAGCAGCATAGGGGACACCAACCTCGGCTACACCTTC.

The J gene is TRBJ1-2, the V gene TRBV5-8; D gene ambiguous. CDR3 length: 14 residues. With 3 bases removed from V and 4 bases from J, the gap between germline ends came to 13 bases. Germline assignment: CDR1 SGHTS and CDR2 YDEGEE. CDR3: CASSSEGASYGYTF. CDR3 sequence (DNA): TGTGCCAGCAGCTCGGAGGGAGCGAGCTATGGCTACACCTTC. Filled out from reference TRBV5-8 and TRBJ1-2, the complete variable domain reads EAGVTQSPTHLIKTRGQQATLRCSPISGHTSVYWYQQALGLGLQFLLWYDEGEERNRGNFPPRFSGRQFPNYSSELNVNALELEDSALYLCASSSEGASYGYTFGSGTRLTVV.

This clone has more than one count but fewer than ten. V is TRBV5-4 and J is TRBJ2-7, with 10 bases that match TRBD1. V shed 4 bases and J 4 bases; nucleotides not matched to a gene: 8. The CDR3 contains 15 residues. From germline, CDR1 is SGHNT and CDR2 YYREEE (reference sequence). CDR3: CASSLERDRGYEQYF. The CDR3 DNA follows: TGTGCCAGCAGCCTAGAACGGGACAGGGGTTACGAGCAGTACTTC.

V usage is TRBV11-2 and J usage is TRBJ2-2, with 7 bases lining up with TRBD1. Per germline, CDR1 SGHAT and CDR2 FQNNGV. The trim removed 3 bases at V and 3 bases at J, leaving 4 bases unmatched. This CDR3 comprises 15 residues. This chain's CDR3 is CASSFDRAYTGELFF. As DNA, the CDR3 is TGTGCCAGCAGCTTCGACAGGGCGTACACCGGGGAGCTGTTTTTT.